The sequence of this T cell receptor (beta chain) was determined in a study of blood T cell repertoires in COVID-19. Study information: The origin of the acute and convalescent COVID-19 samples was the United States, Italy and Spain. T cells, B-cell-depleted T cells, or PBMCs supplied cDNA or gDNA.

Per the study methods: Reference gene primer amplification gave nucleated cell count estimates. Sequencing used immunoSEQ multiplex PCR; TCRdb keeps in-frame clones, though not all of them. That table gives V, J and clone size, and the DNA gave D and trimming. The repertoire holds some 270,000 clones, with approximately 86% as singletons. The CDR3 covers 17 residues. In germline, CDR1 is SGHAT, CDR2 FQNNGV. Trimming took off 5 bases at V and 0 bases at J, with 20 bases between the two ends. The source of this sequence is a man aged 40-49 years with active or convalescent COVID-19. Material: peripheral blood. The chain uses TRBV11-2 and TRBJ2-7, with a weak D call TRBD2 (6 bases). CDR3 nucleotide sequence: TGTGCCAGCAGCCCCCGGGGGTCTTGGGATCACTCCTACGAGCAGTACTTC. This codes for CASSPRGSWDHSYEQYF.